This TCR beta chain was documented in a study of shared clonotypes between healthy human individuals. With 5 bases clipped from V and 4 bases from J, the junction kept 6 bases outside the gene matches. The CDR3 extends over 14 amino acids. Germline CDR1 and CDR2: SGHAT and FQNNGV. The repertoire was sequenced with immunoSEQ multiplex PCR; TCRdb's copy has only in-frame clones and lacks some. The profile shows about 470,000 clones, roughly 77% of them singletons. The TCR was taken from a woman in her thirties or forties in good health. Some clones in this sample may be carry-over from other donors' samples. V is TRBV11-2 and J is TRBJ2-5; 8 bases align to TRBD2. The sequenced sample was PBMCs. The CDR3 DNA is TGTGCCAGCAGCCGAGCCGGGACTAGAGAGACCCAGTACTTC. Translation: CASSRAGTRETQYF.